This T cell receptor (beta chain) stems from a study of blood T cell repertoires in COVID-19. Repertoires were generated with immunoSEQ multiplex PCR, while TCRdb's copy carries only in-frame clones and drops some. The sample records 120,000 to 150,000 clones, over 80% being singletons. The origin of this receptor is a woman aged 45-59 years who had been exposed to COVID-19. Sequenced: PBMCs or T cells enriched from blood (not recorded which).

The CDR3 spells CASSFRGNNSPLHF. CDR3 nucleotide sequence: TGTGCCAGCAGCTTCCGGGGAAATAATTCACCCCTCCACTTT. The rearrangement links TRBV11-1 to TRBJ1-6; D unclear. The CDR3 sequence is 14 residues long. CDR1 is SGHAT, CDR2 FQDESV, per germline (reference sequence). Trimming cost V 3 bases and J 5 bases, with 8 bases left between them.